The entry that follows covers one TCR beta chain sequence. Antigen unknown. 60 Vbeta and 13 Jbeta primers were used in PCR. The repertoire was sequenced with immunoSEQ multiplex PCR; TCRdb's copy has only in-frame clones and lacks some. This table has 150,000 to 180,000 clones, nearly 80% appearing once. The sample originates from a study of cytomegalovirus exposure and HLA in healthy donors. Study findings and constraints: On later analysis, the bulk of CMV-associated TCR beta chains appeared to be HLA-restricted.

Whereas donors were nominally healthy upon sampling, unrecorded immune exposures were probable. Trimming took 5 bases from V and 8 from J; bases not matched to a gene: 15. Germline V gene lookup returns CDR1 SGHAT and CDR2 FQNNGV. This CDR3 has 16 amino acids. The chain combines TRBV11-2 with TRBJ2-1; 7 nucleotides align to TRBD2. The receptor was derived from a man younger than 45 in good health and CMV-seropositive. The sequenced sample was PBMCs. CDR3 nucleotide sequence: TGTGCCAGCAGCGGCGGGGCGGCTAGCGGTAGAGATGAGCAGTTCTTC. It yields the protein CASSGGAASGRDEQFF.